The 28 T cell receptor beta chains reported below all come from one sample, sequenced in a study of T-cell memory formation after mild COVID-19. TCRdb re-derived calls from the 5' RACE reads in MiXCR, one entry per CDR3 protein. The sample holds about 560,000 distinct CDR3 sequences, about 22% seen once. Specimen: PBMCs or a T cell subset sorted from them (not recorded which). The receptors originated from an adult woman who had mild COVID-19 (a few samples of this study predate the infection). Cell type and time point are not known.

This clonotype has only a few counts. The genes are TRBV4-1 and TRBJ1-1; 9 positions agree with TRBD1. This CDR3 is built from 15 residues. Germline CDR1 reads MGHRA; CDR2 reads YSYEKL. With V trimmed by 2 bases and J by 1 base, 2 bases remained unmatched. CDR3: CASSQTDRGNTEAFF. CDR3 sequence (DNA): TGCGCCAGCAGCCAAACGGACAGGGGGAACACTGAAGCTTTCTTT.

The chain employs TRBV21-1 and TRBJ1-4; the tabulated D call, TRBD1, remains unverified against the DNA. TRBV21-1 is noted as a pseudogene. CDR3 size: 17 residues. This CDR3 reads CASSNQTGRSTNEKLFF. The CDR3 DNA sequence: TGTGCCAGCAGCAATCAGACAGGGCGCTCAACTAATGAAAAACTGTTTTTT.

This clonotype has just a few counts. The V call is TRBV7-2, the J call TRBJ2-6; 7 nucleotides match TRBD1. The CDR3 totals 19 residues. V was pared by 4 bases and J by 2 bases, with 14 bases of the junction left unmatched. From germline, CDR1 is SGHTA and CDR2 FQGNSA. The CDR3 nucleotides read TGTGCCAGCAGCTCCACGACCTTTAACAGGGGACCTGGGGCCAACGTCCTGACTTTC. Translating it yields CASSSTTFNRGPGANVLTF.

This chain uses TRBV20-1 with TRBJ2-7; D gene ambiguous. The CDR3 spans 13 residues. The germline V gene has CDR1 DFQATT and CDR2 SNEGSKA (reference sequence). Trimming stripped 6 bases from V and 1 base from J, with 13 bases between. CDR3 DNA sequence: TGCAGTGCAACGTCCAGGCGGTCCTACGAGCAGTACTTC. Its translation is CSATSRRSYEQYF.

This clonotype was detected a few times. The chain employs TRBV18 and TRBJ1-1, with D tentatively TRBD1 (5 bases). Deletions cut 3 bases from V and 0 bases from J, with 11 bases between. This CDR3 region has 15 residues. The germline V gene encodes CDR1 KGHSH and CDR2 LQKENI. The CDR3 loop is CASSPRGDLNTEAFF. For the CDR3, the DNA is TGTGCCAGCTCACCTCGAGGGGATCTGAACACTGAAGCTTTCTTT. Complete variable domain (other parts from reference TRBV18 and TRBJ1-1): NAGVMQNPRHLVRRRGQEARLRCSPMKGHSHVYWYRQLPEEGLKFMVYLQKENIIDESGMPKERFSAEFPKEGPSILRIQQVVRGDSAAYFCASSPRGDLNTEAFFGQGTRLTVV.

This clonotype occurred a few times. CDR3 region: CASSLAQGHPMDGYTF. CDR3 in DNA: TGCGCCAGCAGCTTGGCACAGGGACACCCCATGGATGGCTACACCTTC. The V gene is TRBV5-1, the J gene TRBJ1-2, with D tentatively TRBD1 (6 bases). The CDR3 runs 16 residues. Trimming took off 0 bases at V and 6 bases at J, with 18 bases between the two ends. In germline, CDR1 is SGHRS, CDR2 YFSETQ.

The CDR3 loop is CSATHPSGGQSYEQYF. CDR3 bases: TGCAGTGCTACCCACCCTAGCGGGGGGCAGTCCTACGAGCAGTACTTC. The V call is TRBV20-1, the J call TRBJ2-7; 11 bases align to TRBD2. This CDR3 spans 16 amino acids. V lost 4 bases to trimming and J lost 1 base; unmatched junction nucleotides: 9. CDR1 is DFQATT and CDR2 is SNEGSKA in the germline V gene (reference sequence).

The CDR3 region is CASSTRGDNEQFF. For the CDR3, the DNA is TGTGCCAGTAGTACAAGGGGGGACAATGAGCAGTTCTTC. This chain links TRBV19 with TRBJ2-1, with D possibly called TRBD1 or TRBD2 (6 bases each). Germline V gives CDR1 LNHDA, CDR2 SQIVND (reference sequence). CDR3 length: 13 residues. The ends were cut back, 4 bases at V and 5 bases at J, with 9 bases in the middle.

In DNA form, the CDR3 reads TGTGCCAGCAGCGTTGGGACAGGAGCCCTAACCGGGGAGCTGTTTTTT. It is translated as CASSVGTGALTGELFF. The gene calls are TRBV9 and TRBJ2-2, with 8 bases lining up with TRBD1. CDR1 SGDLS and CDR2 YYNGEE come from the germline V gene. V gave up 2 bases and J gave up 5 bases; unmatched junction bases: 8. The CDR3 covers 16 residues.

In its sample, this clonotype was seen a few times. This sequence joins TRBV7-3 and TRBJ2-3; D ambiguous. V dropped 2 bases and J dropped 5 bases, with 14 bases sitting between them. This CDR3 spans 15 amino acids. CDR1 is SGHTA, CDR2 FQGTGA, per germline. The CDR3 loop reads CASSLGNAEGDTQYF. The CDR3 coding sequence is TGTGCCAGCAGCTTAGGTAACGCCGAAGGAGATACGCAGTATTTT.

This clonotype has more than one count but fewer than ten. The chain carries TRBV7-2 and TRBJ2-7; D gene unclear. The germline V gene has CDR1 SGHTA and CDR2 FQGNSA. Trimming left V 1 base short and J 1 base short, with 8 bases between. The CDR3 has 14 residues. The CDR3 spells CASSLGLTSYEQYF. The CDR3 DNA is TGTGCCAGCAGCTTAGGACTCACATCCTACGAGCAGTACTTC.

The rearrangement joins TRBV12-3 or TRBV12-4 to TRBJ2-1, with TRBD2 identical over 11 bases. This CDR3 is built from 14 residues. J lost 5 bases, V lost 6 bases, and 3 bases had no gene match. The CDR3: CASSRLAGHNEQFF. In nucleotides, the CDR3 is TGTGCCAGCAGCAGACTAGCGGGGCACAATGAGCAGTTCTTC.

J is TRBJ2-6 and V is TRBV24-1, with 7 positions matching TRBD1. Germline values: CDR1 KGHDR, CDR2 SFDVKD. With 6 bases clipped from V and 0 bases from J, the junction kept 1 base outside the gene matches. This CDR3 contains 15 residues. The CDR3 here is CATSPGGSGANVLTF. CDR3 nucleotides: TGTGCCACCAGTCCAGGGGGCTCTGGGGCCAACGTCCTGACTTTC.

The genes are TRBV27 and TRBJ2-3; D is unresolved. V lost 3 bases and J 6 bases, leaving 13 bases between the germline ends. Germline assignment: CDR1 MNHEY and CDR2 SMNVEV (reference sequence). The CDR3 is 14 residues long. Written as DNA, the CDR3 is TGTGCCAGCAGTTTTATTGGGGTTGCTGATACGCAGTATTTT. This encodes CASSFIGVADTQYF.

The V call is TRBV2, the J call TRBJ2-2; D not certain. V was clipped by 8 bases and J by 1 base, with 11 bases between them. CDR1 is SNHLY and CDR2 is FYNNEI in the germline V gene. The CDR3 length is 14 residues. Written as DNA, the CDR3 is TGTGCCAGCCTACTCAGCGTGAACACCGGGGAGCTGTTTTTT. It encodes CASLLSVNTGELFF.

This clonotype has only a few counts. The chain combines TRBV28 with TRBJ1-2; 8 nucleotides line up with TRBD1. The CDR3 sequence is 15 residues long. The trim removed 6 bases at V and 7 bases at J, leaving 13 bases unmatched. Per the germline V gene, CDR1 is MDHEN and CDR2 is SYDVKM. The CDR3, as DNA: TGTGCCAGCAGCCATCCCCGGACAGGGTATGGTGGCTACACCTTC. Encoded protein: CASSHPRTGYGGYTF.

In this sample, this clonotype turned up a few times. This chain joins TRBV3-1 and TRBJ2-1, with D possibly being TRBD2 (6 bases). V lost 0 bases to trimming and J lost 5 bases, with 11 bases between them. The CDR3 spans 15 residues. From germline, CDR1 is LGHDT and CDR2 YNNKEL (reference sequence). The CDR3 sequence: CASSQDRLANNEQFF. CDR3 DNA sequence: TGTGCCAGCAGCCAAGATAGGCTAGCGAACAATGAGCAGTTCTTC.

A remark on this clonotype: One junction end disagrees with the germline gene, perhaps due to a read error. The V and J genes are TRBV5-1 and TRBJ2-1, with D tentatively TRBD1 or TRBD2 (6 bases each). Germline V gene sequence: CDR1 SGHRS, CDR2 YFSETQ. The CDR3 sequence is 15 residues long. The CDR3 sequence: CASSLAGATYTEQFF. The CDR3 coding sequence is TGCGCCAGCAGCTTGGCGGGGGCCACCTACACTGAGCAGTTCTTC.

The V gene is TRBV5-1, the J gene TRBJ2-7, with a tentative D call TRBD2 (6 bases). Germline CDR1 is SGHRS and CDR2 is YFSETQ. CDR3 length: 15 residues. Trimming removed 0 bases at V and 1 base at J, with 11 bases between. The CDR3 is CASSLEWGDSYEQYF. The CDR3 nucleotides are TGCGCCAGCAGCTTGGAATGGGGGGATTCCTACGAGCAGTACTTC.

This clonotype was counted a few times. This chain links TRBV6-5 with TRBJ1-1; the D gene is possibly TRBD1 (5 bases). V was trimmed by 4 bases and J by 10 bases, leaving 19 bases between them. The CDR3 loop spans 14 amino acids. Germline loops: CDR1 MNHEY, CDR2 SVGAGI. The CDR3 loop is CASSFTPAGRGAFF. The CDR3 nucleotides are TGTGCCAGCAGTTTTACCCCCGCGGGGCGCGGAGCTTTCTTT.

The gene calls are TRBV12-3 or TRBV12-4 and TRBJ2-1; 11 bases fit TRBD2. Unmatched junction bases numbered 12, after V lost 5 bases and J lost 6 bases. The CDR3 totals 17 residues. CDR3 sequence reads: CASSAESLAGEGNEQFF. The CDR3 nucleotides are TGTGCCAGCAGTGCCGAGTCACTAGCGGGAGAAGGCAATGAGCAGTTCTTC.

J is TRBJ1-1 and V is TRBV2; unclear D gene. This CDR3 has 13 residues. The germline V gene encodes CDR1 SNHLY and CDR2 FYNNEI. V lost 1 base and J lost 7, with 10 bases in between. The DNA for the CDR3 is TGTGCCAGCAGTGAAGGGGCCCTGGATGAAGCTTTCTTT. It is translated as CASSEGALDEAFF.

Many counts were recorded for this clonotype. The chain combines TRBV12-3 or TRBV12-4 with TRBJ2-7, with 7 bases lining up with TRBD1. The ends lost 4 bases at V and 3 bases at J; junction bases unmatched: 9. This CDR3 is built from 15 residues. DNA for the CDR3: TGTGCCAGCAGTTCACGACAGGGACATCTCTACGAGCAGTACTTC. Encoded protein: CASSSRQGHLYEQYF.

The chain carries TRBV12-3 or TRBV12-4 and TRBJ2-3; D is ambiguous. The V end lost 6 bases, the J end lost 6 bases, and 16 bases lay between the germline ends. CDR3 length: 14 residues. Here the CDR3 DNA reads TGTGCCAGCAGCCTTATGGCGGTCCCGGATACGCAGTATTTT. Translating it yields CASSLMAVPDTQYF.

V and J are TRBV5-1 and TRBJ2-7; 13 nucleotides agree with TRBD2. Trimming took 4 bases from V and 7 from J; bases not matched to a gene: 11. In germline, CDR1 is SGHRS, CDR2 YFSETQ. The CDR3 extends over 16 amino acids. In DNA form, the CDR3 reads TGCGCCAGCAGCCCCGGGACTAGCGGGGAGCCCAAGGAGCAGTACTTC. Protein product: CASSPGTSGEPKEQYF.

The table lists this clonotype with a few counts. The gene calls are TRBV5-1 and TRBJ2-1; 8 nucleotides agree with TRBD1. V shed 0 bases and J 5 bases; nucleotides not matched to a gene: 10. Germline-derived CDR1 and CDR2 are SGHRS and YFSETQ. The CDR3 runs to 17 residues. In nucleotides, the CDR3 is TGCGCCAGCAGCTTGGGCATTCGGGACAGGTATAACAATGAGCAGTTCTTC. It is translated as CASSLGIRDRYNNEQFF.

This clonotype has a handful of counts. The chain is built from TRBV12-3 or TRBV12-4 and TRBJ2-2, with D unclear. This CDR3 spans 12 amino acids. Trimming removed 3 bases from V and 6 bases from J, with 5 bases in between. CDR3 DNA sequence: TGTGCCAGCAGTTTTAGGGCCGGGGAGCTGTTTTTT. Protein sequence: CASSFRAGELFF.

This chain uses TRBV12-3 or TRBV12-4 with TRBJ1-4; unclear D gene. The CDR3 contains 14 residues. V was pared by 4 bases and J by 8 bases, with 14 bases between. The DNA for the CDR3 is TGTGCCAGCAGTTCTCAAGACCCGGCCGAAAAACTGTTTTTT. Encoded protein: CASSSQDPAEKLFF.